These 29 T cell receptor beta chains originate from one sample sequenced in a study of blood T cell repertoires in COVID-19 (dated by TCRdb to the early 2020s). Receptors were amplified or captured by the immunoSEQ multiplex PCR assay. This is the immuneACCESS table as TCRdb keeps it, with only in-frame sequences that have V and J called. A part of the clones is gone; compared with another copy, unresolved V genes explain less than half, and the rest is unexplained. A total of 150,000 to 200,000 clones appear in this sample, more than 80% of them only once. Approximately 2.8% of the sample is held by the ten biggest clonotypes. The sequencing sample was made of peripheral blood. These TCRs come from a man in his 60s with acute or convalescent COVID-19.

The chain couples TRBV2 to TRBJ1-2; tentatively, D is TRBD1 (6 bases). Per germline, CDR1 SNHLY and CDR2 FYNNEI. The CDR3 length is 13 residues. V was pared by 7 bases and J by 2 bases, with 11 bases between. CDR3 sequence: CASTLTGNYGYTF. As DNA, the CDR3 is TGTGCCAGCACTTTGACAGGAAACTATGGCTACACCTTC.

Comments on this clone: This same CDR3 is encoded by further DNA sequences in the sample. This rearrangement joins TRBV6-5 to TRBJ1-2; TRBD1 matches 12 bases. In germline, CDR1 is MNHEY, CDR2 SVGAGI. This CDR3 has 15 residues. V shed 6 bases, J shed 8 bases, and the junction held 10 bases outside the gene matches. The CDR3 nucleotides read TGTGCCAGCAGACCGCAGGGACAGGGGGCATCGGGCTACACCTTC. Translated, it gives CASRPQGQGASGYTF.

This chain links TRBV25-1 with TRBJ1-6, with D possibly matching TRBD1 (5 bases). CDR3 length equals 14 residues. The ends were cut back, 6 bases at V and 6 bases at J, with 12 bases in the middle. Germline V gives CDR1 MGHDK, CDR2 SYGVNS. CDR3 amino acids: CASRGPGSNSPLHF. The DNA for the CDR3 is TGTGCCAGCAGGGGGCCCGGCAGTAATTCACCCCTCCACTTT.

The table lists this clone with a few counts. The V gene is TRBV9, the J gene TRBJ2-2, with 9 bases identical to TRBD1. V shed 1 base, J shed 6 bases, and the junction held 7 bases outside the gene matches. This CDR3 comprises 16 residues. Germline V gene sequence: CDR1 SGDLS, CDR2 YYNGEE. Written as DNA, the CDR3 is TGTGCCAGCAGCGTAAGGACAGGGGTCTTGTCCGGGGAGCTGTTTTTT. Translation: CASSVRTGVLSGELFF.

The chain carries TRBV9 and TRBJ1-6; D uncertain. Germline V CDR1 and CDR2: SGDLS, YYNGEE. V lost 0 bases and J lost 7, with 11 bases in between. This CDR3 contains 15 residues. CDR3 sequence reads: CASSVVAKPNSPLHF. CDR3 nucleotide sequence: TGTGCCAGCAGCGTAGTGGCCAAACCGAATTCACCCCTCCACTTT.

This rearrangement joins TRBV5-1 to TRBJ2-1; the D gene is possibly TRBD2 (5 bases). The germline V gene encodes CDR1 SGHRS and CDR2 YFSETQ. This CDR3 is built from 14 residues. V was shortened by 3 bases and J by 5 bases, with 12 bases between the two germline ends. CDR3 protein: CASSYKGLDNEQFF. CDR3 nucleotide sequence: TGCGCCAGCAGCTACAAAGGACTGGACAATGAGCAGTTCTTC.

V usage is TRBV4-1 and J usage is TRBJ1-5; D might be TRBD1 (6 bases). The V end was cut by 4 bases, the J end by 2 bases, with 15 bases between. This CDR3 has 16 amino acids. Germline V lookup: CDR1 MGHRA, CDR2 YSYEKL. CDR3 nucleotides: TGCGCCAGCAGCCCCAACAGGGATCGAGGCAATCAGCCCCAGCATTTT. Its protein product is CASSPNRDRGNQPQHF.

The V call is TRBV4-1, the J call TRBJ1-1, with 11 bases identical to TRBD1. The CDR3 is 16 residues long. The V gene's germline CDR1 is MGHRA and CDR2 YSYEKL. Trimming took 2 bases from V and 7 from J; bases not matched to a gene: 9. The CDR3 coding sequence is TGCGCCAGCAGCCAAAGGATTGGGACAGGGGGTGGTGAAGCTTTCTTT. Translating it yields CASSQRIGTGGGEAFF.

The chain is built from TRBV19 and TRBJ1-6; TRBD1 agrees at 7 bases. The CDR3 covers 19 residues. Germline V gene lookup returns CDR1 LNHDA and CDR2 SQIVND (reference sequence). V gave up 4 bases and J gave up 0 bases; unmatched junction bases: 12. CDR3 sequence reads: CASSSGVGRDSSYNSPLHF. The CDR3 bases are TGTGCCAGTAGTAGTGGAGTAGGCAGGGACAGCTCCTATAATTCACCCCTCCACTTT. The full variable domain, in which reference TRBV19 and TRBJ1-6 provide the parts outside the CDR3, is DGGITQSPKYLFRKEGQNVTLSCEQNLNHDAMYWYRQDPGQGLRLIYYSQIVNDFQKGDIAEGYSVSREKKESFPLTVTSAQKNPTAFYLCASSSGVGRDSSYNSPLHFGNGTRLTVT.

The sample holds one count of this clone. This chain connects TRBV27 to TRBJ2-1, with TRBD1 identical over 8 bases. This CDR3 contains 20 residues. The germline gives CDR1 MNHEY, CDR2 SMNVEV (reference sequence). The ends lost 2 bases at V and 2 bases at J; junction bases unmatched: 17. The CDR3 DNA follows: TGTGCCAGCAGTTTAAGATATCAAGCTTTTGGACAGGGTACCTACAATGAGCAGTTCTTC. Translated: CASSLRYQAFGQGTYNEQFF.

About this clone itself: Other DNA variants within this sample encode the same CDR3. The chain joins TRBV6-5 to TRBJ2-7; TRBD1 aligns across 9 bases. The CDR3 totals 14 residues. Germline V gives CDR1 MNHEY, CDR2 SVGAGI. Unmatched junction bases numbered 1, after V lost 2 bases and J lost 2 bases. CDR3 loop: CASSYGTGTYEQYF. The CDR3 nucleotides are TGTGCCAGCAGTTACGGGACAGGGACCTACGAGCAGTACTTC.

CDR3 in amino acids: CASSPGTVSYEQYF. The CDR3 DNA reads as TGTGCCAGCTCACCCGGGACAGTCTCCTACGAGCAGTACTTC. V and J are TRBV18 and TRBJ2-7, with 7 nucleotides matching TRBD1. V dropped 3 bases and J dropped 0; count of bases not matched to a gene: 2. The CDR3 has 14 residues. Germline values: CDR1 KGHSH, CDR2 LQKENI. The full variable domain, rest sourced from reference TRBV18 and TRBJ2-7, is NAGVMQNPRHLVRRRGQEARLRCSPMKGHSHVYWYRQLPEEGLKFMVYLQKENIIDESGMPKERFSAEFPKEGPSILRIQQVVRGDSAAYFCASSPGTVSYEQYFGPGTRLTVT.

The chain combines TRBV7-9 with TRBJ2-7, with a possible D match to TRBD1 (6 bases). The germline V gene encodes CDR1 SEHNR and CDR2 FQNEAQ (reference sequence). The V end lost 4 bases, the J end lost 1 base, and 8 bases lay between the germline ends. This CDR3 comprises 13 residues. The CDR3 nucleotides are TGTGCCAGCAGCTCGGACAGTTCCTACGAGCAGTACTTC. Amino acid sequence: CASSSDSSYEQYF.

The V call is TRBV2, the J call TRBJ1-5; D perhaps matches TRBD1 (5 bases). Trimming shortened V by 6 bases and J by 0 bases, and 12 bases separated the two germline ends. Germline V CDR1 and CDR2: SNHLY, FYNNEI. The CDR3 is made up of 15 amino acids. The CDR3 DNA is TGTGCCAGCAGCCCCGACAGAAATAGCAATCAGCCCCAGCATTTT. Encoded protein: CASSPDRNSNQPQHF.

The chain recombines TRBV5-1 with TRBJ1-2; no clear D gene. V was shortened by 0 bases and J by 6 bases, with 6 bases between the two germline ends. Germline V CDR1 and CDR2: SGHRS, YFSETQ. There are 12 residues in the CDR3. The CDR3 DNA follows: TGCGCCAGCAGCTTGGACAGAGATGGCTACACCTTC. Translated, it gives CASSLDRDGYTF.

The genes are TRBV5-1 and TRBJ2-5; weak D call: TRBD2 (5 bases). V was trimmed by 3 bases and J by 5 bases, leaving 8 bases between them. The CDR3 is 12 residues long. Germline V lookup: CDR1 SGHRS, CDR2 YFSETQ. The CDR3 DNA follows: TGCGCCAGCAGCTACGGGGAGGAGACCCAGTACTTC. Protein: CASSYGEETQYF.

The chain has TRBV7-3 and TRBJ2-3; 7 positions match TRBD2. Germline V CDR1 and CDR2: SGHTA, FQGTGA. Germline trimming cut 5 bases from V and 1 base from J; bases unmatched to any gene: 9. The CDR3 is made up of 16 amino acids. As DNA, the CDR3 is TGTGCCAGCAGCCAGTGGGGAGGGGTTGGCACAGATACGCAGTATTTT. Amino acids: CASSQWGGVGTDTQYF.

The chain joins TRBV7-2 to TRBJ1-5; 7 nucleotides match TRBD1. CDR3 length: 13 residues. CDR1 SGHTA and CDR2 FQGNSA come from the germline V gene. J was trimmed by 4 bases and V by 4 bases; bases with no gene match: 1. CDR3 nucleotides: TGTGCCAGCAGCTGGGGACAGAATCAGCCCCAGCATTTT. It specifies CASSWGQNQPQHF.

The chain has TRBV24-1 and TRBJ1-2; TRBD1 aligns across 7 bases. The CDR3 has 14 amino acids. The V gene's germline CDR1 is KGHDR and CDR2 SFDVKD. With V trimmed by 0 bases and J by 7 bases, 4 bases remained unmatched. The CDR3 loop reads CATSDLGQVCGYTF. CDR3 nucleotides: TGTGCCACCAGTGATTTGGGACAGGTTTGTGGCTACACCTTC.

The chain recombines TRBV11-2 with TRBJ1-6, with TRBD1 as a possible D gene (5 bases). The V gene's germline CDR1 is SGHAT and CDR2 FQNNGV. The CDR3 totals 14 residues. Between the trimmed V and J ends, which lost 1 base and 10 bases, there was a span of 11 bases. The CDR3 nucleotides are TGTGCCAGCAGCTTAGTACAGGCGCGATCACCCCTCCACTTT. Residues: CASSLVQARSPLHF. The full variable domain, completed using reference TRBV11-2 and TRBJ1-6, is EAGVAQSPRYKIIEKRQSVAFWCNPISGHATLYWYQQILGQGPKLLIQFQNNGVVDDSQLPKDRFSAERLKGVDSTLKIQPAKLEDSAVYLCASSLVQARSPLHFGNGTRLTVT.

This clone was counted once. The chain joins TRBV27 to TRBJ1-4; 9 bases agree with TRBD1. Trimming removed 2 bases from V and 8 bases from J; junction bases left unmatched: 12. This CDR3 contains 17 residues. Germline lookup yields CDR1 MNHEY and CDR2 SMNVEV (reference sequence). CDR3: CASSLNASPGQGEKLFF. The CDR3 DNA reads as TGTGCCAGCAGTTTAAATGCGAGCCCGGGACAGGGCGAAAAACTGTTTTTT.

The J gene is TRBJ2-1, the V gene TRBV6-2 or TRBV6-3; 7 bases match TRBD1. Trimming cost V 0 bases and J 9 bases; bases outside gene matches: 26. The CDR3 is made up of 21 amino acids. The V gene's germline CDR1 is MNHEY and CDR2 SVGEGT. CDR3 nucleotides: TGTGCCAGCAGTTACTCGCCAGGGGGTAACCTAGTTGGCGGACAGATCGGTGAGCAGTTCTTC. The encoded protein is CASSYSPGGNLVGGQIGEQFF.

This chain joins TRBV30 and TRBJ2-3; 9 bases align to TRBD1. This CDR3 is 13 amino acids long. J gave up 3 bases and V 5 bases, and 3 bases lay outside the gene matches. Germline lookup yields CDR1 GTSNPN and CDR2 SVGIG (reference sequence). The DNA for the CDR3 is TGTGCCTGGGACAGGGGGTTAACAGATACGCAGTATTTT. It codes for CAWDRGLTDTQYF.

The chain couples TRBV9 to TRBJ1-2; D is unclear. V lost 4 bases, J lost 4 bases, and 20 bases lay in between. CDR1 and CDR2 (germline): SGDLS, YYNGEE. This CDR3 has 16 amino acids. The CDR3: CASSPSLLRRIYGYTF. CDR3 DNA sequence: TGTGCCAGCAGCCCCTCCTTGCTTAGGCGGATCTATGGCTACACCTTC.

Written as DNA, the CDR3 is TGTGCCAGCAGCTTAGGCGGCCGGGGATGGGATAATGAAAAACTGTTTTTT. Protein sequence: CASSLGGRGWDNEKLFF. The genes are TRBV7-6 and TRBJ1-4; D gene ambiguous. CDR3 length equals 17 residues. The ends were cut back, 1 base at V and 4 bases at J, with 16 bases in the middle. Per the germline V gene, CDR1 is SGHVS and CDR2 is FNYEAQ.

The V call is TRBV6-5, the J call TRBJ2-1, with 9 nucleotides matching TRBD1. J lost 2 bases, V lost 6 bases, and 5 bases had no gene match. The CDR3 is 15 amino acids. Germline loops: CDR1 MNHEY, CDR2 SVGAGI. The CDR3 DNA reads as TGTGCCAGCAGCCGGACAGGGGCAACCTACAATGAGCAGTTCTTC. The encoded protein is CASSRTGATYNEQFF.

The genes are TRBV7-2 and TRBJ1-5; 10 nucleotides align to TRBD1. Looked up from germline, CDR1 is SGHTA and CDR2 is FQGNSA. CDR3 size: 15 residues. The junction had 8 bases not matched to a gene; V was cut back by 5 bases and J by 7 bases. The CDR3 region has the DNA TGTGCCAGCAGCGGAGACAGGGGGCAAGGGCAGCCCCAGCATTTT. It codes for CASSGDRGQGQPQHF.

The chain couples TRBV10-3 to TRBJ2-1; TRBD2 aligns across 11 bases. The germline V gene encodes CDR1 ENHRY and CDR2 SYGVKD. Unmatched junction bases numbered 6, after V lost 0 bases and J lost 8 bases. This CDR3 contains 16 residues. As DNA, the CDR3 is TGTGCCATCAGTGAGTCGCCTAGCGGGGGGCGGTATGAGCAGTTCTTC. Translation: CAISESPSGGRYEQFF.

This rearrangement joins TRBV18 to TRBJ1-4; 10 bases map to TRBD1. Germline V CDR1 and CDR2: KGHSH, LQKENI. CDR3 length equals 15 residues. V was clipped by 4 bases and J by 8 bases; unmatched bases: 7. CDR3 sequence: CASSRKTGGGEKLFF. In DNA, the CDR3 is TGTGCCAGCTCACGAAAGACAGGGGGCGGAGAAAAACTGTTTTTT.